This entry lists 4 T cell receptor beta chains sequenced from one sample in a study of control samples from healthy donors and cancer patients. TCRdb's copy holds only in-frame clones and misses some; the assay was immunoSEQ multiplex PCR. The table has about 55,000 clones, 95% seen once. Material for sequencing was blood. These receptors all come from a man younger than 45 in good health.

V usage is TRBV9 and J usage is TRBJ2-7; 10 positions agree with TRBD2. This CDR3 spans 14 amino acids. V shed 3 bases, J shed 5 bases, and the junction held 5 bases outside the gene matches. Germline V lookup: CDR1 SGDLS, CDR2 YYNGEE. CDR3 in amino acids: CASSATLAGDEQYF. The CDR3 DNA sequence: TGTGCCAGCAGCGCAACGCTAGCGGGAGACGAGCAGTACTTC.

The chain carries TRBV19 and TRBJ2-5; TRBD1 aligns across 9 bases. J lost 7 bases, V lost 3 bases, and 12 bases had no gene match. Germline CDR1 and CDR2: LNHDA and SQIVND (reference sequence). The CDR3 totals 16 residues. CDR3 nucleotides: TGTGCCAGTAGTATGAGTACAGGGGGCGTTAGGGGGACCCAGTACTTC. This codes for CASSMSTGGVRGTQYF.

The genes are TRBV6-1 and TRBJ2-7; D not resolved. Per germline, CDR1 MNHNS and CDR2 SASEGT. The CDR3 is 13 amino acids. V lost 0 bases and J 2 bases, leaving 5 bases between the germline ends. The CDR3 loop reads CASSEAVTYEQYF. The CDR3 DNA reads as TGTGCCAGCAGTGAAGCGGTTACCTACGAGCAGTACTTC.

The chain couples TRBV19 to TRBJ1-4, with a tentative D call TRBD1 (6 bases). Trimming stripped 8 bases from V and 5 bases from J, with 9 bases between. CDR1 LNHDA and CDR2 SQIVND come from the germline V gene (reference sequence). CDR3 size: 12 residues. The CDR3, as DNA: TGTGCCAGTCGGGGGCCAAATGAAAAACTGTTTTTT. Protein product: CASRGPNEKLFF.